This is a list of T cell receptor beta chains from one sample in a study of cytomegalovirus exposure and HLA in healthy donors. This table comes from immunoSEQ multiplex PCR, and its TCRdb copy is limited to in-frame clones, with some not included. The table records 250,000 or so clones, approximately 84% of them present only once. Sequenced: PBMCs. These TCRs come from a man in his late teens or twenties in good health and CMV-seropositive. Each CDR3 is given with its conserved first and last residue. D genes are given only for firm matches. Some rows have no size entry. The others give once, few or many, or a class for an expanded clone.

v_call: TRBV7-2; d_call: .; clone_size: .; j_call: TRBJ2-7; cdr3_aa: CASSNAGGAGEQYF; cdr3_nt: TGTGCCAGCAGCAACGCGGGTGGGGCGGGGGAGCAGTACTTC
v_call: TRBV5-1; d_call: .; clone_size: .; j_call: TRBJ2-5; cdr3_aa: CASSYEYQETQYF; cdr3_nt: TGCGCCAGCAGCTATGAGTACCAAGAGACCCAGTACTTC
v_call: TRBV29-1; d_call: .; clone_size: .; j_call: TRBJ2-2; cdr3_aa: CSVEGWGNTGELFF; cdr3_nt: TGCAGCGTTGAAGGGTGGGGGAACACCGGGGAGCTGTTTTTT
v_call: TRBV2; d_call: .; clone_size: .; j_call: TRBJ1-2; cdr3_aa: CASSPDRGLGGYTF; cdr3_nt: TGTGCCAGCAGCCCAGATAGGGGCTTAGGGGGCTACACCTTC
v_call: TRBV7-9; d_call: .; clone_size: .; j_call: TRBJ2-7; cdr3_aa: CASSPSGPGTYEQYF; cdr3_nt: TGTGCCAGCTCCCCCTCTGGTCCAGGGACCTACGAGCAGTACTTC
v_call: TRBV2; d_call: .; clone_size: .; j_call: TRBJ2-6; cdr3_aa: CASGRGTGANVLTF; cdr3_nt: TGTGCCAGCGGTCGGGGGACTGGGGCCAACGTCCTGACTTTC
v_call: TRBV28; d_call: .; clone_size: once; j_call: TRBJ1-4; cdr3_aa: CASRSGSLNEKLFF; cdr3_nt: TGTGCCAGCAGGTCCGGGTCTCTTAATGAAAAACTGTTTTTT
v_call: TRBV27; d_call: TRBD1; clone_size: .; j_call: TRBJ1-1; cdr3_aa: CASSLQGDTEAFF; cdr3_nt: TGTGCCAGCAGTCTGCAGGGGGACACTGAAGCTTTCTTT
v_call: TRBV4-2; d_call: TRBD1; clone_size: .; j_call: TRBJ2-7; cdr3_aa: CASSQPGQGYEQYF; cdr3_nt: TGTGCCAGCAGCCAGCCCGGACAGGGTTACGAGCAGTACTTC
v_call: TRBV27; d_call: .; clone_size: .; j_call: TRBJ1-1; cdr3_aa: CASSETGQPEAFF; cdr3_nt: TGTGCCAGCAGTGAAACCGGACAGCCTGAAGCTTTCTTT
v_call: TRBV29-1; d_call: TRBD2; clone_size: .; j_call: TRBJ2-7; cdr3_aa: CSVRGGLAGYGSYEQYF; cdr3_nt: TGCAGCGTTCGGGGGGGACTAGCGGGATATGGGTCCTACGAGCAGTACTTC
v_call: TRBV15; d_call: .; clone_size: .; j_call: TRBJ1-1; cdr3_aa: CATSRDEGLITEAFF; cdr3_nt: TGTGCCACCAGCAGAGATGAGGGGCTGATCACTGAAGCTTTCTTT
v_call: TRBV5-1; d_call: .; clone_size: .; j_call: TRBJ1-4; cdr3_aa: CASSTGYGSGEKLFF; cdr3_nt: TGCGCCAGCAGCACGGGGTACGGGTCTGGCGAAAAACTGTTTTTT
v_call: TRBV6-1; d_call: .; clone_size: .; j_call: TRBJ1-2; cdr3_aa: CASSEEMGMGYGYTF; cdr3_nt: TGTGCCAGCAGTGAAGAGATGGGAATGGGCTATGGCTACACCTTC
v_call: TRBV27; d_call: .; clone_size: .; j_call: TRBJ1-4; cdr3_aa: CASSHARGETTNEKLFF; cdr3_nt: TGTGCCAGCAGTCATGCCAGGGGAGAAACAACTAATGAAAAACTGTTTTTT
v_call: TRBV2; d_call: .; clone_size: .; j_call: TRBJ2-7; cdr3_aa: CASSEALGSPSEQYF; cdr3_nt: TGTGCCAGCAGTGAAGCGCTTGGCAGCCCTAGTGAGCAGTACTTC
v_call: TRBV5-1; d_call: .; clone_size: few; j_call: TRBJ1-1; cdr3_aa: CASSLVGLVNTEAFF; cdr3_nt: TGCGCCAGCAGCTTGGTAGGGTTAGTGAACACTGAAGCTTTCTTT
v_call: TRBV19; d_call: .; clone_size: few; j_call: TRBJ2-7; cdr3_aa: CASSTNRDQTYEQYF; cdr3_nt: TGTGCCAGTAGTACGAACCGGGACCAAACCTACGAGCAGTACTTC
v_call: TRBV2; d_call: .; clone_size: .; j_call: TRBJ1-1; cdr3_aa: CASSARDTRTEAFF; cdr3_nt: TGTGCCAGCAGTGCTCGGGACACTAGGACTGAAGCTTTCTTT
v_call: TRBV25-1; d_call: .; clone_size: .; j_call: TRBJ2-2; cdr3_aa: CASREFWTGELFF; cdr3_nt: TGTGCCAGCAGGGAGTTTTGGACCGGGGAGCTGTTTTTT
v_call: TRBV6-1; d_call: .; clone_size: once; j_call: TRBJ1-1; cdr3_aa: CASRVGGNTEAFF; cdr3_nt: TGTGCCAGCAGGGTCGGCGGGAACACTGAAGCTTTCTTT
v_call: TRBV19; d_call: TRBD1; clone_size: few; j_call: TRBJ1-1; cdr3_aa: CASTITGGNTEAFF; cdr3_nt: TGTGCCAGTACCATAACAGGGGGGAACACTGAAGCTTTCTTT
v_call: TRBV6-5; d_call: TRBD2; clone_size: .; j_call: TRBJ2-3; cdr3_aa: CASSALAGGKDTQYF; cdr3_nt: TGTGCCAGCAGTGCCCTAGCGGGAGGGAAAGATACGCAGTATTTT
v_call: TRBV10-3; d_call: .; clone_size: .; j_call: TRBJ2-7; cdr3_aa: CAISEREVVPGYEQYF; cdr3_nt: TGTGCCATCAGTGAACGCGAGGTGGTTCCGGGGTACGAGCAGTACTTC
v_call: TRBV18; d_call: .; clone_size: .; j_call: TRBJ2-7; cdr3_aa: CASSPGSPYEQYF; cdr3_nt: TGTGCCAGCTCACCAGGAAGCCCCTACGAGCAGTACTTC
v_call: TRBV27; d_call: TRBD1; clone_size: .; j_call: TRBJ2-7; cdr3_aa: CASSLGTVYEQYF; cdr3_nt: TGTGCCAGCAGTCTCGGGACAGTCTACGAGCAGTACTTC
v_call: TRBV6-5; d_call: .; clone_size: .; j_call: TRBJ1-2; cdr3_aa: CATWGTNYGYTF; cdr3_nt: TGTGCCACCTGGGGCACGAACTATGGCTACACCTTC
v_call: TRBV5-1; d_call: .; clone_size: few; j_call: TRBJ1-1; cdr3_aa: CASSLDPSGGAFF; cdr3_nt: TGCGCCAGCAGCTTGGACCCCAGCGGGGGAGCTTTCTTT
v_call: TRBV18; d_call: TRBD1; clone_size: .; j_call: TRBJ2-3; cdr3_aa: CASSPPRGQGMDTQYF; cdr3_nt: TGTGCCAGCTCACCACCGAGGGGACAGGGAATGGATACGCAGTATTTT
v_call: TRBV5-1; d_call: .; clone_size: .; j_call: TRBJ2-7; cdr3_aa: CASSLDTGNYEQYF; cdr3_nt: TGCGCCAGCAGCTTGGACACTGGAAACTACGAGCAGTACTTC
v_call: TRBV5-6; d_call: TRBD2; clone_size: once; j_call: TRBJ2-2; cdr3_aa: CASNLGASGTGELFF; cdr3_nt: TGTGCCAGCAACCTGGGGGCTAGCGGGACCGGGGAGCTGTTTTTT
v_call: TRBV6-5; d_call: .; clone_size: .; j_call: TRBJ2-2; cdr3_aa: CASSLYTGELFF; cdr3_nt: TGTGCCAGCAGTCTCTACACCGGGGAGCTGTTTTTT
v_call: TRBV27; d_call: TRBD1; clone_size: .; j_call: TRBJ1-2; cdr3_aa: CASSLLGQGALGYGYTF; cdr3_nt: TGTGCCAGCAGTTTATTGGGACAGGGGGCGCTTGGCTATGGCTACACCTTC
v_call: TRBV30; d_call: TRBD1; clone_size: .; j_call: TRBJ1-4; cdr3_aa: CAWSFTGGDEKLFF; cdr3_nt: TGTGCCTGGAGTTTCACAGGGGGTGATGAAAAACTGTTTTTT
v_call: TRBV29-1; d_call: TRBD1; clone_size: .; j_call: TRBJ2-1; cdr3_aa: CSVDRGIGDEQFF; cdr3_nt: TGCAGCGTTGACAGGGGGATTGGGGATGAGCAGTTCTTC
v_call: TRBV7-2; d_call: TRBD1; clone_size: .; j_call: TRBJ1-5; cdr3_aa: CASSLVVGTTGGAQHF; cdr3_nt: TGTGCCAGCAGCTTAGTAGTCGGGACAACAGGGGGAGCCCAGCATTTT
v_call: TRBV29-1; d_call: TRBD2; clone_size: once; j_call: TRBJ2-7; cdr3_aa: CSGILAGTPEQYF; cdr3_nt: TGCAGCGGGATACTAGCGGGAACTCCCGAGCAGTACTTC
v_call: TRBV30; d_call: TRBD1; clone_size: .; j_call: TRBJ1-2; cdr3_aa: CAWMTGSNYGYTF; cdr3_nt: TGTGCCTGGATGACAGGGAGTAACTATGGCTACACCTTC
v_call: TRBV14; d_call: .; clone_size: .; j_call: TRBJ1-2; cdr3_aa: CASSQAGNNYGYTF; cdr3_nt: TGTGCCAGCAGCCAAGCGGGTAATAACTATGGCTACACCTTC
v_call: TRBV10-3; d_call: .; clone_size: .; j_call: TRBJ1-1; cdr3_aa: CAISERAQNTEAFF; cdr3_nt: TGTGCCATCAGTGAACGGGCTCAGAACACTGAAGCTTTCTTT
v_call: TRBV28; d_call: .; clone_size: .; j_call: TRBJ2-4; cdr3_aa: CASSLDGNLAKNIQYF; cdr3_nt: TGTGCCAGCAGTTTGGACGGAAACTTAGCCAAAAACATTCAGTACTTC
v_call: TRBV28; d_call: .; clone_size: .; j_call: TRBJ1-1; cdr3_aa: CASSFRIDGGGTEAFF; cdr3_nt: TGTGCCAGCAGTTTCCGGATCGACGGTGGCGGCACTGAAGCTTTCTTT
v_call: TRBV5-4; d_call: TRBD1; clone_size: .; j_call: TRBJ1-1; cdr3_aa: CASSLDRMNTEAFF; cdr3_nt: TGTGCCAGCAGCCTGGACAGGATGAACACTGAAGCTTTCTTT
v_call: TRBV5-5; d_call: .; clone_size: .; j_call: TRBJ2-7; cdr3_aa: CASSFSGGSNEQYF; cdr3_nt: TGTGCCAGCAGCTTCTCCGGGGGCTCCAACGAGCAGTACTTC
v_call: TRBV19; d_call: .; clone_size: .; j_call: TRBJ2-1; cdr3_aa: CASSIFVRNNEQFF; cdr3_nt: TGTGCCAGTAGTATTTTTGTTAGGAACAATGAGCAGTTCTTC
v_call: TRBV5-6; d_call: .; clone_size: .; j_call: TRBJ1-2; cdr3_aa: CASSRRGIGYTF; cdr3_nt: TGTGCCAGCAGCAGAAGGGGGATTGGCTACACCTTC
v_call: TRBV6-5; d_call: TRBD1; clone_size: .; j_call: TRBJ2-7; cdr3_aa: CASSTGTGLEQYF; cdr3_nt: TGTGCCAGCAGTACCGGGACAGGGCTAGAGCAGTACTTC
v_call: TRBV7-8; d_call: TRBD1; clone_size: .; j_call: TRBJ1-2; cdr3_aa: CASSEDRPNYGYTF; cdr3_nt: TGTGCCAGCAGCGAGGACAGGCCTAACTATGGCTACACCTTC
v_call: TRBV29-1; d_call: .; clone_size: .; j_call: TRBJ2-5; cdr3_aa: CSVGTSTIQETQYF; cdr3_nt: TGCAGCGTTGGGACATCGACGATACAAGAGACCCAGTACTTC
v_call: TRBV30; d_call: .; clone_size: few; j_call: TRBJ1-1; cdr3_aa: CAWSVQGTEAFF; cdr3_nt: TGTGCCTGGAGTGTACAGGGCACTGAAGCTTTCTTT
v_call: TRBV5-6; d_call: TRBD1; clone_size: once; j_call: TRBJ2-1; cdr3_aa: CASSLGIRGLNEQFF; cdr3_nt: TGTGCCAGCAGCTTAGGCATAAGGGGGCTGAATGAGCAGTTCTTC
v_call: TRBV27; d_call: .; clone_size: once; j_call: TRBJ1-5; cdr3_aa: CASSLSSSYQPQHF; cdr3_nt: TGTGCCAGCAGTTTATCATCCAGCTATCAGCCCCAGCATTTT
v_call: TRBV28; d_call: .; clone_size: .; j_call: TRBJ1-2; cdr3_aa: CASSTTGGGYTF; cdr3_nt: TGTGCCAGCAGCACAACTGGGGGCGGCTACACCTTC
v_call: TRBV11-2; d_call: TRBD2; clone_size: .; j_call: TRBJ2-3; cdr3_aa: CASSPRLAGEVTQYF; cdr3_nt: TGTGCCAGCAGCCCGCGACTAGCGGGAGAAGTTACGCAGTATTTT
v_call: TRBV29-1; d_call: .; clone_size: .; j_call: TRBJ2-1; cdr3_aa: CSVEDLGTSVNEQFF; cdr3_nt: TGCAGCGTTGAAGATCTCGGGACATCGGTAAATGAGCAGTTCTTC